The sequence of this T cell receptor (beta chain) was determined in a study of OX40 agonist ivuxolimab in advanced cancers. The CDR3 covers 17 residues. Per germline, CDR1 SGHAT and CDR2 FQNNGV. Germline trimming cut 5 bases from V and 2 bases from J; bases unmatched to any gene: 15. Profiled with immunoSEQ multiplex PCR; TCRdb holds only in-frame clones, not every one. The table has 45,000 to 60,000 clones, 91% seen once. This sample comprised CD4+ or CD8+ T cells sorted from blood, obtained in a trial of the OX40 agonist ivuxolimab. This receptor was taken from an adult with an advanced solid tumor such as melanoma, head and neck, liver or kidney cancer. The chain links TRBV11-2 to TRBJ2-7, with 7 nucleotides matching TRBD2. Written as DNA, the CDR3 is TGTGCCAGCAGCATCCACCCCCAGGCGGGAGTCCCCTACGAGCAGTACTTC. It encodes CASSIHPQAGVPYEQYF.